This TCR beta chain stems from a study of T cell responses to AZD1222 COVID-19 vaccine. Whole-study results and caveats: The span of vaccine-associated CD4 TCRs extended across spike, with dominance at 160-218 and 743-854.

Data came from immunoSEQ multiplex PCR; TCRdb stores just in-frame clones and leaves some out. The sample lists tens of thousands of clones, around 92% occurring once. The CDR3 sequence is 16 residues long. Per germline, CDR1 SGHTS and CDR2 YDEGEE. The V end lost 0 bases, the J end lost 13 bases, and 23 bases lay between the germline ends. In the case of this clone: Its antigen is undetermined.

V usage is TRBV5-8 and J usage is TRBJ2-1; TRBD2 might be the D (6 bases). This receptor was taken from an adult in good health. Specimen: peripheral blood, collected on day 0 of AZD1222 vaccination. The CDR3 coding sequence is TGTGCCAGCAGCTTGGCCGGGAGCGGACAAGGGGTGGTACAGTTCTTC. It is translated as CASSLAGSGQGVVQFF.